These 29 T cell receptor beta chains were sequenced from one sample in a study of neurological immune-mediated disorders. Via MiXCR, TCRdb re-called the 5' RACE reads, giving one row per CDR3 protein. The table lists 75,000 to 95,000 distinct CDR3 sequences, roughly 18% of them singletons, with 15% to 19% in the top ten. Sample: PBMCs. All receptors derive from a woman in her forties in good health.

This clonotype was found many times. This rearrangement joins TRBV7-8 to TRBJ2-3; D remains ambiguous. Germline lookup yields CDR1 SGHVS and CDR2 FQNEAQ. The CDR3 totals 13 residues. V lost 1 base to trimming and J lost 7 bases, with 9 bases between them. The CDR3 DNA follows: TGTGCCAGCAGCTTAGAAGCGAGCTATACGCAGTATTTT. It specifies CASSLEASYTQYF.

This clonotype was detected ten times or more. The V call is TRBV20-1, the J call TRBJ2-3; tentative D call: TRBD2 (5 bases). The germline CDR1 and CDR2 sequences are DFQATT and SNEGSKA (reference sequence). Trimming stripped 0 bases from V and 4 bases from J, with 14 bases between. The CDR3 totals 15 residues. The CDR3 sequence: CSAREREWAPDTQYF. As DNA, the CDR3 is TGCAGTGCTAGAGAAAGGGAGTGGGCCCCAGATACGCAGTATTTT.

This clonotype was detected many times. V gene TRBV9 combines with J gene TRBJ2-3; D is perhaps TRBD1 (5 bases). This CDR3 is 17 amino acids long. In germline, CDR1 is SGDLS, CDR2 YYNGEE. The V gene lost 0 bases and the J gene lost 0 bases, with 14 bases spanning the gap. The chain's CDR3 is CASSVGGLGPSTDTQYF. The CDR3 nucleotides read TGTGCCAGCAGCGTAGGAGGATTGGGGCCTAGCACAGATACGCAGTATTTT.

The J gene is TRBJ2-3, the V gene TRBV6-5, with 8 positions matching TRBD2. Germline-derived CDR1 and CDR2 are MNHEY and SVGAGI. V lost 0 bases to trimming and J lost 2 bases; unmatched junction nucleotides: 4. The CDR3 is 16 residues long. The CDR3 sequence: CASSYSSGGSTDTQYF. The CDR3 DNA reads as TGTGCCAGCAGTTACTCGAGCGGGGGATCCACAGATACGCAGTATTTT.

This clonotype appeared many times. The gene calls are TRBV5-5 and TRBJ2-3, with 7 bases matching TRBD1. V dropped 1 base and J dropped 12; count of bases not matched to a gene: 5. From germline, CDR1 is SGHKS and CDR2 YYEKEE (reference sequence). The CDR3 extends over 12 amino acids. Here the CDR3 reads CASSLMGTEQYF. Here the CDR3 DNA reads TGTGCCAGCAGCTTGATGGGGACAGAACAGTATTTT.

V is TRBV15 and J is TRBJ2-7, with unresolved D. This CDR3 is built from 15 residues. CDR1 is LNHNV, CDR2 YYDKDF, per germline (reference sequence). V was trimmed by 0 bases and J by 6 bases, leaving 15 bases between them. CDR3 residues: CATSRDVTGSGEQYF. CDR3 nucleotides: TGTGCCACCAGCAGAGATGTCACGGGTTCCGGCGAGCAGTACTTC.

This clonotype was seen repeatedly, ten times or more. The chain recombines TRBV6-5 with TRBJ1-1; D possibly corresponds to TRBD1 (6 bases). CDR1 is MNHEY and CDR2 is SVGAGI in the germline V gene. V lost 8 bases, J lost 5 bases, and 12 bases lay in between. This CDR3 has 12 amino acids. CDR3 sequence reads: CASQRGGTEAFF. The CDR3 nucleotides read TGTGCCAGCCAGAGGGGGGGGACTGAAGCTTTCTTT.

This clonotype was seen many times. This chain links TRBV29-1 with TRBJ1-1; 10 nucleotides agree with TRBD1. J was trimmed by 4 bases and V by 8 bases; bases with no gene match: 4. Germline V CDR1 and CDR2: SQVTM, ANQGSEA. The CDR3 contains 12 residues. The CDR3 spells CSTWTGGTEAFF. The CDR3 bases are TGCAGCACCTGGACAGGGGGCACTGAAGCTTTCTTT.

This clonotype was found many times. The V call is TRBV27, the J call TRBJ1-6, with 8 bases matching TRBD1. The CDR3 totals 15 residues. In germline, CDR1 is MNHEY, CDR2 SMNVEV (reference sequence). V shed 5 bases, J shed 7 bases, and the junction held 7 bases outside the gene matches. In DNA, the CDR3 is TGTGCCAGCAGTAGAGACAGGGGATGGAATTCACCCCTCCACTTT. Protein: CASSRDRGWNSPLHF.

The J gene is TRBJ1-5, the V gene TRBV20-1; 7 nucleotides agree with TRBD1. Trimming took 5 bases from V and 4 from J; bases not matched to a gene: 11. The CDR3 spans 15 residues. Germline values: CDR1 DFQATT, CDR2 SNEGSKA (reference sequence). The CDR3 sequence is CSAQTQQGVNQPQHF. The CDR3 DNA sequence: TGCAGTGCTCAGACCCAGCAGGGGGTGAATCAGCCCCAGCATTTT.

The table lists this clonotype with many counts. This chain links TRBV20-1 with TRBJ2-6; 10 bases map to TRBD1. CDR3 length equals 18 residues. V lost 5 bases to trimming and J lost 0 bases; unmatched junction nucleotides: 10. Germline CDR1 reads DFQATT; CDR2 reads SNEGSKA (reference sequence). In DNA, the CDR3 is TGCAGTGCTCACAGTCCCGGGACAGGGGACTCTGGGGCCAACGTCCTGACTTTC. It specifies CSAHSPGTGDSGANVLTF.

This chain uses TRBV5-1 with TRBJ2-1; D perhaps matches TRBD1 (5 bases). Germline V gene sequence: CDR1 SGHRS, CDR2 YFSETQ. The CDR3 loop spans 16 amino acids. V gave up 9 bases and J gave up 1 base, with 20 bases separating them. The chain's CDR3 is CATKPGKGMSYNEQFF. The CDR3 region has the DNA TGCGCCACCAAGCCCGGCAAGGGGATGTCCTACAATGAGCAGTTCTTC.

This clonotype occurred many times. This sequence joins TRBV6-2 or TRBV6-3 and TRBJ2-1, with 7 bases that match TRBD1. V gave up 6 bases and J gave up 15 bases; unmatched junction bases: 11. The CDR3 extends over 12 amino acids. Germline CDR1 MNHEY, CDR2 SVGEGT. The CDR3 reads CASSRGTESLFF. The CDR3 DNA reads TGTGCCAGCAGCAGAGGGACAGAATCGTTGTTCTTC.

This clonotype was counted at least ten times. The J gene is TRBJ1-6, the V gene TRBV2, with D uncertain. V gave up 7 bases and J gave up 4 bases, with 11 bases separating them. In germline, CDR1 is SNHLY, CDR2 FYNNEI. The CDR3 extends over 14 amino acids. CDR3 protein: CASTQSGYNSPLHF. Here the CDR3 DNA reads TGTGCCAGCACCCAGAGTGGATATAATTCACCCCTCCACTTT.

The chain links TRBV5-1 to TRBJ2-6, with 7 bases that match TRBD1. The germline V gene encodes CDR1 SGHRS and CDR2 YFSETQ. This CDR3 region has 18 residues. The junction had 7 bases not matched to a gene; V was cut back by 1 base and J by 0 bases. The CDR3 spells CASSLSGTATSGANVLTF. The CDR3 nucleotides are TGCGCCAGCAGCTTGTCCGGGACAGCTACCTCTGGGGCCAACGTCCTGACTTTC.

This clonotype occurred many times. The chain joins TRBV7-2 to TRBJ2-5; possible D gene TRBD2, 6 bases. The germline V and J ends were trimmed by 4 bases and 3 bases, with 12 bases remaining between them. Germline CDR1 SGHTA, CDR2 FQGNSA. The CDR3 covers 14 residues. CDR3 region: CASSSGTHKETQYF. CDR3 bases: TGTGCCAGCAGCTCCGGGACTCACAAAGAGACCCAGTACTTC.

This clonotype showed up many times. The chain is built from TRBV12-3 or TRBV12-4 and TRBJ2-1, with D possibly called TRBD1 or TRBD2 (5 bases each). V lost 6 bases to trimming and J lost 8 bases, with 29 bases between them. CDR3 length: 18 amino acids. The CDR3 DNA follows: TGTGCCAGCAGCACAGCAACGGGGTGGGACGGGGATGGCGATGAGCAGTTCTTC. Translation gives CASSTATGWDGDGDEQFF.

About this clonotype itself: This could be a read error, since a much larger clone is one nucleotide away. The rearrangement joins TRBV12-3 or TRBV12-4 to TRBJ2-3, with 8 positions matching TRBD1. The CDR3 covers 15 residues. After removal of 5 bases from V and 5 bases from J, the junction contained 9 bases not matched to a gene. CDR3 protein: CASSPRTGYGDTQYF. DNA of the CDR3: TGTGCCAGCAGTCCTAGGACAGGGTATGGAGATACGCAGTATTTT.

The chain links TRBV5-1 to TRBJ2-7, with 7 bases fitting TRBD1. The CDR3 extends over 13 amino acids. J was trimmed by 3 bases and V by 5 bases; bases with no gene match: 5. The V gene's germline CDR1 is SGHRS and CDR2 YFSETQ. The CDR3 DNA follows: TGCGCCAGCAGTCCGACAGGGAACTACGAGCAGTACTTC. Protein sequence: CASSPTGNYEQYF.

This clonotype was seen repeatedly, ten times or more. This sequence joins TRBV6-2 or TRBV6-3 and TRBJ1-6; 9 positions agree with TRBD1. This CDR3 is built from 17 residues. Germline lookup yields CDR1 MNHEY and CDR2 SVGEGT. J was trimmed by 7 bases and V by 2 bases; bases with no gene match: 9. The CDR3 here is CASSYRYRQGGNSPLHF. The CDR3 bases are TGTGCCAGCAGTTACCGTTATCGACAGGGGGGAAATTCACCCCTCCACTTT.

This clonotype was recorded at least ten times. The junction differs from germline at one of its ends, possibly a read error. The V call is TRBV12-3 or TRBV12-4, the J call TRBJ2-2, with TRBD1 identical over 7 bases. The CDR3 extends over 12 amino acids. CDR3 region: CAISQGDGELFF. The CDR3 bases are TGTGCCATCAGTCAGGGGGACGGGGAGCTGTTTTTT.

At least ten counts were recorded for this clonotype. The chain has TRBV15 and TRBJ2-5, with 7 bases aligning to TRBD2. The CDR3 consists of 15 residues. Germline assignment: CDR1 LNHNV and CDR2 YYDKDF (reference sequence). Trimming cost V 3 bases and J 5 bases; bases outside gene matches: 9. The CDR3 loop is CATSSRGQGGETQYF. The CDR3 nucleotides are TGTGCCACCAGCAGCCGTGGGCAGGGAGGGGAGACCCAGTACTTC.

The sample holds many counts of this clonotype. The CDR3 sequence: CASSFSGVNTGELFF. CDR3 nucleotide sequence: TGTGCCAGCAGCTTTTCCGGGGTGAACACCGGGGAGCTGTTTTTT. This sequence joins TRBV7-2 and TRBJ2-2; possible D gene TRBD2, 5 bases. Deletions cut 3 bases from V and 1 base from J, with 9 bases between. The CDR3 loop spans 15 amino acids. CDR1 and CDR2 (germline): SGHTA, FQGNSA.

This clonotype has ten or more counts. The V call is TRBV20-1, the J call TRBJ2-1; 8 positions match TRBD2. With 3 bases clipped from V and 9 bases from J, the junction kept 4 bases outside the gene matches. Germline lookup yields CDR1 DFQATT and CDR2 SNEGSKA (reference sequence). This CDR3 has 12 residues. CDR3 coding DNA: TGCAGTGCTAGCGGGGGGGCTAGTGAGCAGTTCTTC. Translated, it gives CSASGGASEQFF.

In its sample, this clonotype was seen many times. DNA for the CDR3: TGCAGTGCTACGAGCCAGACAGGGAACTATGGCTACACCTTC. Translated: CSATSQTGNYGYTF. This chain links TRBV20-1 with TRBJ1-2, with TRBD1 identical over 7 bases. This CDR3 has 14 amino acids. Trimming cost V 4 bases and J 2 bases; bases outside gene matches: 7. The V gene's germline CDR1 is DFQATT and CDR2 SNEGSKA (reference sequence).

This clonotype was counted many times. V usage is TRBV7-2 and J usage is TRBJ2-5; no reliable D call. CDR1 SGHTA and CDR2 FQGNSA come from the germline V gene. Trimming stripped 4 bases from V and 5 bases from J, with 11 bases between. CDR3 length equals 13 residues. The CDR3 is CASSSPWAETQYF. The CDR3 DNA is TGTGCCAGCAGCTCCCCTTGGGCGGAGACCCAGTACTTC.

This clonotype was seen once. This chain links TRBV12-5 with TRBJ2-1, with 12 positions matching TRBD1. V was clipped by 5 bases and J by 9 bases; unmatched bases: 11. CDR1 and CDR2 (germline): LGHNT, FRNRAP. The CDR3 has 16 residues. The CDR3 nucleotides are TGTGCTAGTGGTCCCCCGGGACAGGGGGCTCCGGGTGAGCAGTTCTTC. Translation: CASGPPGQGAPGEQFF.

The CDR3 nucleotides are TGTGCCAGCGGTGCAAGCAGGGAGTCAGGCACTGAAGCTTTCTTT. It yields the protein CASGASRESGTEAFF. The chain carries TRBV6-5 and TRBJ1-1, with D tentatively TRBD1 (5 bases). This CDR3 is built from 15 residues. Germline loops: CDR1 MNHEY, CDR2 SVGAGI. Trimming cost V 8 bases and J 4 bases, with 20 bases left between them.

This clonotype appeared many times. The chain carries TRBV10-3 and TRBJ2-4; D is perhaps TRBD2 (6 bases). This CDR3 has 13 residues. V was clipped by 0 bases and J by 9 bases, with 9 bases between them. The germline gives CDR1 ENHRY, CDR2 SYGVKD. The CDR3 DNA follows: TGTGCCATCAGTGAGTCGGAGGGAGGCATTCAGTACTTC. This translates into CAISESEGGIQYF.